This TCR beta chain came from a study of human T cells and chemical hapten exposure. This CDR3 has 15 amino acids. Germline assignment: CDR1 SGHTA and CDR2 FQGNSA. V lost 5 bases to trimming and J lost 6 bases; unmatched junction nucleotides: 3. One entry per CDR3 protein results from TCRdb running MiXCR on the RACE reads. The table shows 250,000 or so distinct CDR3 sequences, with about 9.4% occurring only once. Time point given: pre-sensitization, week 0. Treatment described: therapeutic diphenylcyclopropenone sensitization with weekly scalp DPC. This chain uses TRBV7-2 with TRBJ2-2, with 13 bases identical to TRBD2. The origin of this receptor is a woman aged 40-49 years with alopecia areata. Some clones in this sample may be carry-over from other donors' samples. This specimen was whole blood, taken in connection with sensitization to the hapten diphenylcyclopropenone (DPC). CDR3 region: CASSLTSGRAGELFF. The CDR3 DNA sequence: TGTGCCAGCAGCCTCACTAGCGGGAGGGCCGGGGAGCTGTTTTTT.